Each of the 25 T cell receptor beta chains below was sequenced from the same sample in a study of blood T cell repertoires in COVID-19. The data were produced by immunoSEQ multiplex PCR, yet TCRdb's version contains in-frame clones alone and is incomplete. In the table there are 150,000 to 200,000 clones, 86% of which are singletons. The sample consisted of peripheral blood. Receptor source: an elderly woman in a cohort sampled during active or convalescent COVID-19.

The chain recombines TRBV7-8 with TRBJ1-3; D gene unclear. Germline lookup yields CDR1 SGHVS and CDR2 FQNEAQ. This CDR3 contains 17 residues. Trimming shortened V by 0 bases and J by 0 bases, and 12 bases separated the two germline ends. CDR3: CASSLALGETSGNTIYF. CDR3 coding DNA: TGTGCCAGCAGCTTAGCGCTTGGAGAAACCTCTGGAAACACCATATATTTT.

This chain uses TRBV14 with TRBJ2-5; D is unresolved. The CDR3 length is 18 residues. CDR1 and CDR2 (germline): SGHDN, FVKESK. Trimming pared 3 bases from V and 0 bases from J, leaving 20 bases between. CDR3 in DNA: TGTGCCAGCAGCCAGGTACTAAGAGCCCCCGGAAACCAAGAGACCCAGTACTTC. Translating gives CASSQVLRAPGNQETQYF.

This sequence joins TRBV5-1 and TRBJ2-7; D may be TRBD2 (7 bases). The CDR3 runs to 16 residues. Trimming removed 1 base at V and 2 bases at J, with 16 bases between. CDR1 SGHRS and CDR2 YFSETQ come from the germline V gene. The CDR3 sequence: CASSLSGAGAPYEQYF. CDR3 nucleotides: TGCGCCAGCAGCTTGAGTGGTGCGGGGGCCCCCTACGAGCAGTACTTC.

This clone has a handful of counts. The CDR3 coding sequence is TGTGCCTGGAGCGGGACAGTCAATCAGCCCCAGCATTTT. Protein product: CAWSGTVNQPQHF. The chain is built from TRBV30 and TRBJ1-5; 7 positions match TRBD1. V was pared by 3 bases and J by 3 bases, with 2 bases of the junction left unmatched. The CDR3 contains 13 residues. The germline CDR1 and CDR2 sequences are GTSNPN and SVGIG (reference sequence).

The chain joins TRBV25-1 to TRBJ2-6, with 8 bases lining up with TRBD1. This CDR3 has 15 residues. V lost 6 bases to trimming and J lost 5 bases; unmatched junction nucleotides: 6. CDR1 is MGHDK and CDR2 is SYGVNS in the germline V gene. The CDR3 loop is CASRETGGRANVLTF. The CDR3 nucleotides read TGTGCCAGCAGGGAAACAGGGGGGAGGGCCAACGTCCTGACTTTC.

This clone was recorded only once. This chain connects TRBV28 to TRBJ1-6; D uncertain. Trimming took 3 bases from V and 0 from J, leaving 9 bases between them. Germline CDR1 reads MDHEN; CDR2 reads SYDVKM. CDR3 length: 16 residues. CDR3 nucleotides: TGTGCCAGCAGTTTGGTGAAGAGCTCCTATAATTCACCCCTCCACTTT. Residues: CASSLVKSSYNSPLHF.

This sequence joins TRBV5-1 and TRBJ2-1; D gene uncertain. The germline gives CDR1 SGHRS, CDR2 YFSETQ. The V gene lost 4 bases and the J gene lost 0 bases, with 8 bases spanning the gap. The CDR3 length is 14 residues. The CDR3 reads CASSPLSSYNEQFF. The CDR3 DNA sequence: TGCGCCAGCAGCCCCTTGAGCTCCTACAATGAGCAGTTCTTC.

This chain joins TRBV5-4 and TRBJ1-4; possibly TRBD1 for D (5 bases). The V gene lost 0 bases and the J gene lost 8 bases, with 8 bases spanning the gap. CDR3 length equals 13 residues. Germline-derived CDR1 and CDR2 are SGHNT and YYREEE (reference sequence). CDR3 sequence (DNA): TGTGCCAGCAGCTTGGTAGGGGTCGAAAAACTGTTTTTT. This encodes CASSLVGVEKLFF.

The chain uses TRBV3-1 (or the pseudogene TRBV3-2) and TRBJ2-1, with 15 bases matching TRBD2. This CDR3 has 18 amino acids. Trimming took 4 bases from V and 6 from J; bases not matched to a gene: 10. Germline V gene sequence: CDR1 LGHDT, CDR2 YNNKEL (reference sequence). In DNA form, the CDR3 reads TGTGCCAGCAGCCTCTACGAGGGACTAGCGGGAGGTGGCAATGAGCAGTTCTTC. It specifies CASSLYEGLAGGGNEQFF.

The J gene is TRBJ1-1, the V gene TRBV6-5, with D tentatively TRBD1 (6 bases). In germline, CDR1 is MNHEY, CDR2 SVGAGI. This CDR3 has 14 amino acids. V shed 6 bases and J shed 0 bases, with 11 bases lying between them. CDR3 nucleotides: TGTGCCAGCAGGTTGGGACACATGAACACTGAAGCTTTCTTT. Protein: CASRLGHMNTEAFF.

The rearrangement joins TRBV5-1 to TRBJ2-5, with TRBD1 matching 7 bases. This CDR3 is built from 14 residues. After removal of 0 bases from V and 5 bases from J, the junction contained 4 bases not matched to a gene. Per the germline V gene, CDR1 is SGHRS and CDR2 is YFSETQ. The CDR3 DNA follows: TGCGCCAGCAGCTTGGTAGGGGGCGGGGAGACCCAGTACTTC. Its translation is CASSLVGGGETQYF.

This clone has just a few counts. In nucleotides, the CDR3 is TGTGCCAGCAGTCCTGCAGGGCAGGGGCGGTATGGCTACACCTTC. Translation: CASSPAGQGRYGYTF. The chain links TRBV2 to TRBJ1-2, with D perhaps TRBD1 (6 bases). V was clipped by 5 bases and J by 5 bases, with 18 bases between them. The CDR3 is 15 amino acids. In germline, CDR1 is SNHLY, CDR2 FYNNEI.

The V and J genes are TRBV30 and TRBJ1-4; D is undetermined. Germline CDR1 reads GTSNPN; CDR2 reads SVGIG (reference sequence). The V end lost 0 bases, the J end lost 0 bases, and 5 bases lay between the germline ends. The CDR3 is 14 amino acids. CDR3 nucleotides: TGTGCCTGGAGTGTCGGGGCAACTAATGAAAAACTGTTTTTT. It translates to CAWSVGATNEKLFF.

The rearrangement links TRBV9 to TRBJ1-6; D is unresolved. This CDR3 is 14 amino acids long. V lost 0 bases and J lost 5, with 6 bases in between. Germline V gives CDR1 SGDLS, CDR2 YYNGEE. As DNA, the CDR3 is TGTGCCAGCAGCGTAGCCGCAGATAATTCACCCCTCCACTTT. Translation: CASSVAADNSPLHF.

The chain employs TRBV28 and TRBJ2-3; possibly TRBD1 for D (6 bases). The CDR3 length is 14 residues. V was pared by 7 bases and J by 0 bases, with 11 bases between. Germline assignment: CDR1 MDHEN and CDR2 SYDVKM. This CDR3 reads CASTLDSSTDTQYF. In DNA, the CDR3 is TGTGCCAGCACCCTGGACAGTAGCACAGATACGCAGTATTTT.

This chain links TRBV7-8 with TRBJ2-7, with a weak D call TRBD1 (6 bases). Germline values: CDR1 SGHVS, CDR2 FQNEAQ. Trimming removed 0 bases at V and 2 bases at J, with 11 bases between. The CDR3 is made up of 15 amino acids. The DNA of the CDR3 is TGTGCCAGCAGCTTAGCGAAGACAGGAACCTACGAGCAGTACTTC. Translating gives CASSLAKTGTYEQYF.

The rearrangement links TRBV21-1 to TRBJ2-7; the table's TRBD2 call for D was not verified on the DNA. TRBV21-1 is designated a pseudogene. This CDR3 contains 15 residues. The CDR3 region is CASTSPRHRGYEQYV. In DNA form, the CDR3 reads TGTGCCAGCACTTCTCCCCGCCACCGGGGCTACGAGCAGTACGTC.

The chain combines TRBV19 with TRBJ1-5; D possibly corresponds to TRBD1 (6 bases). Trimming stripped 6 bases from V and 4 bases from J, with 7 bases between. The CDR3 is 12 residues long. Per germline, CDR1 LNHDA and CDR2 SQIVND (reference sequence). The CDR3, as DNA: TGTGCCAGTAGCAGGGGAAATCAGCCCCAGCATTTT. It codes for CASSRGNQPQHF.

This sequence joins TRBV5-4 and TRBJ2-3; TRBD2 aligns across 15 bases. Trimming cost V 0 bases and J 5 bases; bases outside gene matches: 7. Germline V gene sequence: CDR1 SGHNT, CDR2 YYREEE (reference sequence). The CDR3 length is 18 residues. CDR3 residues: CASSLAGTSGGLGDTQYF. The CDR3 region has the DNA TGTGCCAGCAGCTTGGCCGGGACTAGCGGGGGGTTGGGAGATACGCAGTATTTT.

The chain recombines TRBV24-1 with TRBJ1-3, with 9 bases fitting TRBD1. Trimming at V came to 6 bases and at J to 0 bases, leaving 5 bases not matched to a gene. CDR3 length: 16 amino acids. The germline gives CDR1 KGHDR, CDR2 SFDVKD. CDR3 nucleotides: TGTGCCACCAGTCCGGGACAGGGATCCTCTGGAAACACCATATATTTT. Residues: CATSPGQGSSGNTIYF.

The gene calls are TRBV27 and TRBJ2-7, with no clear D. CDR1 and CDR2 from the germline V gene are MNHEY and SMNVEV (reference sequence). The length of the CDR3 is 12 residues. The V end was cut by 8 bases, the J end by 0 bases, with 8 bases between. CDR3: CASGLDSYEQYV. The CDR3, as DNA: TGTGCCAGCGGCCTTGACTCCTACGAGCAGTACGTC.

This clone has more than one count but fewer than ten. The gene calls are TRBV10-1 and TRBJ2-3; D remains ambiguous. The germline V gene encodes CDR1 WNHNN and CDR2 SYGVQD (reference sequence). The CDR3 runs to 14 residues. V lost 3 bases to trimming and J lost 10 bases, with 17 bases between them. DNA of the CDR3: TGCGCCAGCAGTGAAGGCGGTACCACTAATCCGCAGTATTTT. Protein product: CASSEGGTTNPQYF.

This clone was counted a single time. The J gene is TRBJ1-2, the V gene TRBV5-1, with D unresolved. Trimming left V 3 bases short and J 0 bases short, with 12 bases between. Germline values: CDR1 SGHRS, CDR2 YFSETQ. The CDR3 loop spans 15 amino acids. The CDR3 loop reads CASSSLSVANYGYTF. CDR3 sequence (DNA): TGCGCCAGCAGCTCCCTGTCGGTAGCTAACTATGGCTACACCTTC.

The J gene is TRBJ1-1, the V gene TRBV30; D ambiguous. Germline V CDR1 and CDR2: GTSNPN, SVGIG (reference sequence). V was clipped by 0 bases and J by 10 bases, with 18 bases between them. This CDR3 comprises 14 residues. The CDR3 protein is CAWSVRPSSGGAFF. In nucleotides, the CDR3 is TGTGCCTGGAGTGTACGTCCCTCCTCAGGAGGAGCTTTCTTT.

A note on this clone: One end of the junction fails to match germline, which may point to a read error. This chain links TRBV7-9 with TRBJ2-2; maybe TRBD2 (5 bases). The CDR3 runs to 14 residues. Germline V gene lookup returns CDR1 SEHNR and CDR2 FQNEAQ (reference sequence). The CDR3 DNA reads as TGTGCCAGCAGCTTAGCGATTGAGACCGGGAAGCTGTTTTTT. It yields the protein CASSLAIETGKLFF.